The 8 T cell receptor beta chains below come from one sample, sequenced in a study of T cells after yellow fever vaccination. Using its own MiXCR run on the 5' RACE reads, TCRdb lists one record per CDR3 protein. The sample holds some 600,000 distinct CDR3 sequences, approximately 13% seen once. The input for sequencing was PBMCs, taken on the day of the yellow fever booster vaccination. The source is a man younger than 40 who received the YFV17D yellow fever vaccine.

This clonotype was seen a handful of times. The J gene is TRBJ1-6, the V gene TRBV5-1; 11 positions match TRBD1. The CDR3 length is 19 residues. Germline V lookup: CDR1 SGHRS, CDR2 YFSETQ. J lost 0 bases, V lost 4 bases, and 9 bases had no gene match. Written as DNA, the CDR3 is TGCGCCAGCAGCGTCTGGGACAGGGGGTCTGGCTCCTATAATTCACCCCTCCACTTT. Translated, it gives CASSVWDRGSGSYNSPLHF.

The gene calls are TRBV11-2 and TRBJ2-3; D not resolved. This CDR3 region has 14 residues. V dropped 5 bases and J dropped 6 bases, with 15 bases sitting between them. Germline V CDR1 and CDR2: SGHAT, FQNNGV. The CDR3, as DNA: TGTGCCAGCAGCCAGTTCGGGCCGATGGATACGCAGTATTTT. Translating it yields CASSQFGPMDTQYF.

The genes are TRBV7-9 and TRBJ2-5, with a possible D match to TRBD2 (5 bases). Germline CDR1 and CDR2: SEHNR and FQNEAQ (reference sequence). The CDR3 extends over 16 amino acids. Trimming took 2 bases from V and 3 from J, leaving 16 bases between them. The CDR3 sequence: CASSLIDALGEETQYF. CDR3 in DNA: TGTGCCAGCAGCTTAATTGACGCCCTCGGGGAAGAGACCCAGTACTTC.

There are many counts of this clonotype. The V call is TRBV5-5, the J call TRBJ1-6; no reliable D call. The germline V gene encodes CDR1 SGHKS and CDR2 YYEKEE (reference sequence). The CDR3 length is 13 residues. Trimming pared 3 bases from V and 5 bases from J, leaving 6 bases between. CDR3 sequence reads: CASSSSHNSPLHF. Written as DNA, the CDR3 is TGTGCCAGCAGCTCGAGCCATAATTCACCCCTCCACTTT.

The V and J genes are TRBV10-3 and TRBJ2-1; D uncertain. Between the trimmed V and J ends, which lost 10 bases and 7 bases, there was a span of 17 bases. The CDR3 runs to 13 residues. Germline V CDR1 and CDR2: ENHRY, SYGVKD. The CDR3 region has the DNA TGTGCCACCGGGTCCGTCGTTGGGAATGAGCAGTTCTTC. Translating gives CATGSVVGNEQFF.

A few counts support this clonotype. The chain combines TRBV10-3 with TRBJ2-5; D unclear. There are 13 residues in the CDR3. The ends were cut back, 0 bases at V and 3 bases at J, with 5 bases in the middle. Germline loops: CDR1 ENHRY, CDR2 SYGVKD. DNA of the CDR3: TGTGCCATCAGTGAGTCGCAGAAAGAGACCCAGTACTTC. It is translated as CAISESQKETQYF.

The V call is TRBV20-1, the J call TRBJ1-2, with TRBD1 matching over 8 bases. CDR1 and CDR2 from the germline V gene are DFQATT and SNEGSKA (reference sequence). V was clipped by 0 bases and J by 4 bases; unmatched bases: 4. This CDR3 has 14 residues. The CDR3 sequence is CSARDGQGAYGYTF. CDR3 in DNA: TGCAGTGCTAGAGATGGACAGGGTGCCTATGGCTACACCTTC.

In nucleotides, the CDR3 is TGTGCCAGCAGGAAGGACGGTAGCACAGATACGCAGTATTTT. Amino acids: CASRKDGSTDTQYF. The chain joins TRBV7-9 to TRBJ2-3; D uncertain. V lost 6 bases and J 0 bases, leaving 10 bases between the germline ends. The CDR3 runs to 14 residues. Germline V gene sequence: CDR1 SEHNR, CDR2 FQNEAQ (reference sequence).